This T cell receptor beta chain was found in a study of blood T cell repertoires in COVID-19. Germline V gives CDR1 SGHTA, CDR2 FQGNSA. The CDR3 loop spans 14 amino acids. Trimming cost V 1 base and J 9 bases, with 10 bases left between them. Per the original methods: Researchers report that nucleated cell counts were estimated from reference gene primer amplification. Assay: immunoSEQ multiplex PCR; the TCRdb copy retains only in-frame clones and omits some. V and J calls and clone size follow that table, whereas D and trimming were derived from the DNA. Of some 190,000 clones listed, roughly 84% are singletons.

The sample taken for sequencing was peripheral blood. The rearrangement links TRBV7-2 to TRBJ1-6; no reliable D call. This clonotype was obtained from an elderly woman with acute or convalescent COVID-19. The CDR3 DNA reads TGTGCCAGCAGCTTAGTGGTGGGGAGTTCACCCCTCCACTTT. Translation gives CASSLVVGSSPLHF.